The 28 T cell receptor beta chains reported below all come from one sample, sequenced in a study of a mutant IDH1 vaccine in newly diagnosed glioma. Regarding time point: week 23, last vaccination. Doses consisted of 300 ug of mutant IDH1 20-mer peptide each, paired with topical imiquimod. The antigens of these receptors remain unknown. Assay: immunoSEQ multiplex PCR; the TCRdb copy retains only in-frame clones and omits some. The table records roughly 51,000 clones, roughly 81% of them present only once. The starting material was PBMCs, obtained from a glioma patient whose treatment included an IDH1 peptide vaccine. These receptors came from a woman aged 40 to 50 with glioma. Some clones in this sample may be carry-over from other donors' samples.

V gene TRBV30 combines with J gene TRBJ2-1; TRBD2 agrees at 10 bases. Losses at the gene ends were 7 bases for V and 7 bases for J; bases not matched to a gene: 13. Per germline, CDR1 GTSNPN and CDR2 SVGIG (reference sequence). The CDR3 is made up of 15 amino acids. CDR3 in DNA: TGTGCCTACCCAGGAGCGGGGGGGCTGGGGAATGAGCAGTTCTTC. Protein: CAYPGAGGLGNEQFF.

The J gene is TRBJ2-2, the V gene TRBV1; the table assigns TRBD1, which was not confirmed against the DNA. TRBV1 is a pseudogene segment. The CDR3 extends over 18 amino acids. The CDR3 DNA follows: TGCACCAGCAGCCAAGAAGGGGCAGGGGGGATGCACACCGGGGAGCTGTTTTTT. The encoded protein is CTSSQEGAGGMHTGELFF.

The V gene is TRBV27, the J gene TRBJ2-7; 8 nucleotides align to TRBD1. Trimming removed 8 bases from V and 1 base from J; junction bases left unmatched: 4. The germline V gene has CDR1 MNHEY and CDR2 SMNVEV (reference sequence). The CDR3 is 13 residues long. CDR3 amino acids: CASWTGRSYEQYF. The CDR3 coding sequence is TGTGCCAGCTGGACAGGGCGGTCCTACGAGCAGTACTTC.

The rearrangement uses TRBV7-2 and TRBJ2-3, with D perhaps TRBD2 (6 bases). The CDR3 contains 15 residues. V lost 3 bases to trimming and J lost 4 bases, with 14 bases between them. From germline, CDR1 is SGHTA and CDR2 FQGNSA. The CDR3 bases are TGTGCCAGCAGCTTCATAGGCGGGGTCGCAGATACGCAGTATTTT. This sequence encodes CASSFIGGVADTQYF. Full variable domain (outside the CDR3, taken from reference TRBV7-2 and TRBJ2-3): GAGVSQSPSNKVTEKGKDVELRCDPISGHTALYWYRQSLGQGLEFLIYFQGNSAPDKSGLPSDRFSAERTGGSVSTLTIQRTQQEDSAVYLCASSFIGGVADTQYFGPGTRLTVL.

The chain uses TRBV6-5 and TRBJ1-2; D gene unclear. The CDR3 totals 15 residues. V shed 5 bases and J shed 5 bases, with 18 bases lying between them. In germline, CDR1 is MNHEY, CDR2 SVGAGI. The CDR3 loop reads CASSKDRVLIYGYTF. DNA for the CDR3: TGTGCCAGCAGTAAAGACCGGGTCCTGATTTATGGCTACACCTTC.

This clone occurred once. The chain has TRBV6-1 and TRBJ2-7, with 10 nucleotides matching TRBD2. Trimming at V came to 6 bases and at J to 0 bases, leaving 2 bases not matched to a gene. The CDR3 is 14 amino acids. CDR1 and CDR2 from the germline V gene are MNHNS and SASEGT. This chain's CDR3 is CASRLAGASYEQYF. The CDR3 DNA is TGTGCCAGCAGGCTAGCGGGGGCCTCCTACGAGCAGTACTTC.

The rearrangement uses TRBV7-9 and TRBJ1-3; perhaps TRBD1 as D (5 bases). This CDR3 has 17 amino acids. The V end was cut by 5 bases, the J end by 4 bases, with 21 bases between. From germline, CDR1 is SEHNR and CDR2 FQNEAQ (reference sequence). CDR3 amino acids: CASSRYGVRQGGNTIYF. In nucleotides, the CDR3 is TGTGCCAGCAGCCGCTACGGGGTTAGGCAGGGAGGAAACACCATATATTTT. Drawing the rest from reference TRBV7-9 and TRBJ1-3, the complete variable domain is DTGVSQNPRHKITKRGQNVTFRCDPISEHNRLYWYRQTLGQGPEFLTYFQNEAQLEKSRLLSDRFSAERPKGSFSTLEIQRTEQGDSAMYLCASSRYGVRQGGNTIYFGEGSWLTVV.

There are a few counts of this clone. The CDR3 DNA reads TGTGCCAGCAGCTTCCCCGGGACAGGGTTTGGCTACACCTTC. This encodes CASSFPGTGFGYTF. The rearrangement uses TRBV7-9 and TRBJ1-2; 9 nucleotides match TRBD1. The CDR3 is 14 residues long. Trimming at V came to 3 bases and at J to 7 bases, leaving 6 bases not matched to a gene. Germline CDR1 and CDR2: SEHNR and FQNEAQ (reference sequence).

V usage is TRBV6-9 and J usage is TRBJ1-2; D is unclear. Trimming left V 2 bases short and J 7 bases short, with 5 bases between. CDR3 length equals 11 residues. Germline values: CDR1 MNHGY, CDR2 SVAAGI. For the CDR3, the DNA is TGTGCCAGCAGTTATGCGGCTGGCTACACCTTC. Translation gives CASSYAAGYTF.

The chain uses TRBV7-2 and TRBJ2-5, with 11 positions matching TRBD2. The trim removed 4 bases at V and 5 bases at J, leaving 9 bases unmatched. CDR1 is SGHTA and CDR2 is FQGNSA in the germline V gene. The CDR3 has 16 residues. CDR3 sequence: CASSYLAGGRGETQYF. The CDR3 nucleotides are TGTGCCAGCAGCTATCTAGCGGGGGGCCGGGGGGAGACCCAGTACTTC.

In its sample, this clone was seen once. The CDR3 coding sequence is TGTGCCAGCAGCCAAGTCGAGGGGTTCGCCAAAAACATTCAGTACTTC. Translation: CASSQVEGFAKNIQYF. The chain recombines TRBV14 with TRBJ2-4; tentatively, D is TRBD1 or TRBD2 (5 bases each). CDR1 is SGHDN, CDR2 FVKESK, per germline. CDR3 length: 16 residues. V was trimmed by 1 base and J by 1 base, leaving 11 bases between them.

The chain uses TRBV2 and TRBJ1-2; 9 bases are a match to TRBD1. Unmatched junction bases numbered 7, after V lost 10 bases and J lost 7 bases. The CDR3 spans 12 residues. Germline CDR1 and CDR2: SNHLY and FYNNEI. As DNA, the CDR3 is TGTGCCATAACAGGGGGCGCCGGTGGCTACACCTTC. Protein sequence: CAITGGAGGYTF.

In this sample, this clone turned up a few times. V usage is TRBV10-1 and J usage is TRBJ2-3; D possibly matches TRBD1 or TRBD2 (6 bases each). Between the trimmed V and J ends, which lost 2 bases and 4 bases, there was a span of 13 bases. The CDR3 loop spans 15 amino acids. Germline V gene lookup returns CDR1 WNHNN and CDR2 SYGVQD (reference sequence). DNA for the CDR3: TGCGCCAGCAGTGAGGCGGGACAATTGGCAGATACGCAGTATTTT. Translating it yields CASSEAGQLADTQYF.

The rearrangement joins TRBV7-2 to TRBJ2-7, with TRBD2 as a possible D gene (6 bases). The CDR3 sequence is 15 residues long. CDR1 and CDR2 (germline): SGHTA, FQGNSA. Deletions cut 2 bases from V and 4 bases from J, with 15 bases between. CDR3 bases: TGTGCCAGCAGCTTAAGTATTCGCGGGGAGTACGAGCAGTACTTC. It specifies CASSLSIRGEYEQYF.

V and J are TRBV25-1 and TRBJ2-5, with D unclear. From germline, CDR1 is MGHDK and CDR2 SYGVNS. Trimming removed 4 bases at V and 4 bases at J, with 1 base between. This CDR3 is built from 10 residues. This CDR3 is CASSGETQYF. CDR3 bases: TGTGCCAGCAGTGGAGAGACCCAGTACTTC.

The J gene is TRBJ1-2, the V gene TRBV27, with D possibly matching TRBD1 (6 bases). The CDR3 is made up of 13 amino acids. The germline CDR1 and CDR2 sequences are MNHEY and SMNVEV (reference sequence). The germline V and J ends were trimmed by 8 bases and 3 bases, with 13 bases remaining between them. The CDR3 coding sequence is TGTGCCAGCCGGGGGGGCGAGGACTATGGCTACACCTTC. Its protein product is CASRGGEDYGYTF.

This clone has just a few counts. This sequence joins TRBV6-6 and TRBJ2-1; D unclear. CDR3 size: 14 residues. Trimming pared 0 bases from V and 8 bases from J, leaving 11 bases between. The germline gives CDR1 MNHNY, CDR2 SVGAGI (reference sequence). For the CDR3, the DNA is TGTGCCAGCAGTTACTCGAGGCAGCCCTATGAGCAGTTCTTC. It is translated as CASSYSRQPYEQFF.

V is TRBV27 and J is TRBJ1-6; D unresolved. Germline CDR1 is MNHEY and CDR2 is SMNVEV (reference sequence). Trimming stripped 3 bases from V and 2 bases from J, with 2 bases between. This CDR3 region has 13 residues. CDR3 coding DNA: TGTGCCAGCAGTTTCGCCTATAATTCACCCCTCCACTTT. Translating gives CASSFAYNSPLHF.

The chain recombines TRBV4-3 with TRBJ2-2, with 11 bases matching TRBD1. The CDR3 loop spans 16 amino acids. Trimming took 4 bases from V and 3 from J; bases not matched to a gene: 4. The V gene's germline CDR1 is LGHNA and CDR2 YSLEER. CDR3 DNA sequence: TGCGCCAGCAGCCTGGACAGGGGGCGGTACACCGGGGAGCTGTTTTTT. This translates into CASSLDRGRYTGELFF.

The genes are TRBV4-2 and TRBJ1-2, with TRBD1 as a possible D gene (5 bases). Germline CDR1 reads LGHNA; CDR2 reads YNFKEQ. The CDR3 covers 16 residues. V gave up 0 bases and J gave up 3 bases, with 14 bases separating them. In DNA form, the CDR3 reads TGTGCCAGCAGCCAAGACCCCTCGGGGCCCTACTATGGCTACACCTTC. Encoded protein: CASSQDPSGPYYGYTF.

V gene TRBV30 combines with J gene TRBJ1-2, with no clear D. Trimming took off 3 bases at V and 7 bases at J, with 12 bases between the two ends. This CDR3 region has 12 residues. Germline V gene lookup returns CDR1 GTSNPN and CDR2 SVGIG (reference sequence). The CDR3 here is CAWSLRERGYTF. The CDR3 region has the DNA TGTGCCTGGAGCTTGCGGGAGCGTGGCTACACCTTC. Full variable domain (remainder filled in from reference TRBV30 and TRBJ1-2): SQTIHQWPATLVQPVGSPLSLECTVEGTSNPNLYWYRQAAGRGLQLLFYSVGIGQISSEVPQNLSASRPQDRQFILSSKKLLLSDSGFYLCAWSLRERGYTFGSGTRLTVV.

The V and J genes are TRBV23-1 and TRBJ1-1, with no clear D. TRBV23-1 is reported as an ORF; its role is uncertain. V was pared by 3 bases and J by 10 bases, with 15 bases between. The length of the CDR3 is 13 residues. The CDR3 loop reads CASSHLPGEGAFF. The CDR3 DNA follows: TGCGCCAGCAGTCACCTTCCTGGGGAGGGAGCTTTCTTT.

The rearrangement uses TRBV10-3 and TRBJ1-5, with D uncertain. The CDR3 is made up of 13 amino acids. Trimming left V 7 bases short and J 0 bases short, with 7 bases between. CDR1 and CDR2 from the germline V gene are ENHRY and SYGVKD. The CDR3 region is CAIKADSNQPQHF. In DNA form, the CDR3 reads TGTGCCATCAAGGCGGATAGCAATCAGCCCCAGCATTTT.

This chain joins TRBV7-8 and TRBJ1-1; D call uncertain. V shed 1 base and J shed 4 bases, with 7 bases lying between them. The germline CDR1 and CDR2 sequences are SGHVS and FQNEAQ. CDR3 length: 13 amino acids. The CDR3 reads CASSLEVGTEAFF. In nucleotides, the CDR3 is TGTGCCAGCAGCTTAGAAGTTGGCACTGAAGCTTTCTTT.

V is TRBV10-2 and J is TRBJ1-1; D remains ambiguous. Germline loops: CDR1 WSHSY, CDR2 SAAADI. Trimming removed 3 bases from V and 1 base from J, with 9 bases in between. The CDR3 is made up of 14 amino acids. CDR3 amino acids: CASSDRGGNTEAFF. Here the CDR3 DNA reads TGCGCCAGCAGTGATCGGGGTGGGAACACTGAAGCTTTCTTT.

V and J are TRBV7-2 and TRBJ2-3; D is undetermined. Germline values: CDR1 SGHTA, CDR2 FQGNSA. CDR3 size: 13 residues. V was trimmed by 4 bases and J by 7 bases, leaving 12 bases between them. CDR3 sequence (DNA): TGTGCCAGCAGCTCCTCGACAACCTATACGCAGTATTTT. It codes for CASSSSTTYTQYF.

The genes are TRBV5-4 and TRBJ1-5, with 10 bases matching TRBD1. The CDR3 extends over 15 amino acids. Germline V gene sequence: CDR1 SGHNT, CDR2 YYREEE (reference sequence). The V gene end was trimmed by 4 bases and the J gene end by 7 bases; junction bases not matched to a gene: 8. As DNA, the CDR3 is TGTGCCAGCAGCGAGGACAGGGGGATTGGCCAGCCCCAGCATTTT. Protein: CASSEDRGIGQPQHF.

The rearrangement uses TRBV5-5 and TRBJ2-2; 9 nucleotides align to TRBD2. Per germline, CDR1 SGHKS and CDR2 YYEKEE (reference sequence). The J segment lost 3 bases and the V segment lost 4 bases, leaving 4 bases of the junction unmatched. CDR3 length: 15 amino acids. CDR3 DNA sequence: TGTGCCAGCAGCCTAGCGGGGAAGGACACCGGGGAGCTGTTTTTT. Its protein is CASSLAGKDTGELFF.